This T cell receptor (beta chain) was recovered during a study of CD8 T cells in Susac syndrome. The multiple sclerosis controls were treatment-naive patients affected by stable or active relapsing-remitting disease. After extraction with the RNeasy kit, about 0.45 to 1 ug of the RNA was reverse transcribed using random hexamers. TCRdb passed the immunoSEQ multiplex PCR reads through MiXCR, listing each CDR3 protein once. The sample carries about 300,000 distinct CDR3 sequences, about 82% recorded once. This clonotype has a single count. Germline lookup yields CDR1 MGHRA and CDR2 YSYEKL. With 8 bases clipped from V and 0 bases from J, the junction kept 8 bases outside the gene matches. The CDR3 sequence is 15 residues long.

The specimen sequenced was CD8+ T cells from PBMCs. The V and J genes are TRBV4-1 and TRBJ2-5; 8 bases agree with TRBD2. This clonotype originated in a human donor with multiple sclerosis. The CDR3 sequence is CASGRGGRNQETQYF. The CDR3 nucleotides read TGCGCCAGCGGACGGGGCGGGAGGAACCAAGAGACCCAGTACTTC.